The 32 T cell receptor beta chains below come from one sample, sequenced in a study of cytomegalovirus exposure and HLA in healthy donors. Researchers ran the PCR with 60 Vbeta and 13 Jbeta primers. The assay was immunoSEQ multiplex PCR, and TCRdb's table has in-frame clones only and misses some. This sample has 200,000 or so clones, with approximately 70% found just once. The source material was PBMCs. The source is a man aged 35-49 years in good health and CMV-seropositive.

V is TRBV29-1 and J is TRBJ2-5, with 10 bases matching TRBD2. CDR3 length: 16 amino acids. Germline lookup yields CDR1 SQVTM and CDR2 ANQGSEA. V lost 0 bases to trimming and J lost 5 bases; unmatched junction nucleotides: 9. The CDR3 DNA follows: TGCAGCGTTGAAGATCAGAGCGGGGGGGCGCGGGAGACCCAGTACTTC. The encoded protein is CSVEDQSGGARETQYF.

This clone has a handful of counts. This chain uses TRBV2 with TRBJ1-1; D not certain. There are 16 residues in the CDR3. From germline, CDR1 is SNHLY and CDR2 FYNNEI. V lost 2 bases, J lost 6 bases, and 19 bases lay in between. Here the CDR3 DNA reads TGTGCCAGCAGTGAATACGGGGAGAGTGGACGGTCTGAAGCTTTCTTT. Translating it yields CASSEYGESGRSEAFF.

The CDR3 region is CASSEARGGTGNTIYF. The CDR3 DNA is TGTGCCAGCAGTGAAGCGCGGGGGGGGACTGGAAACACCATATATTTT. The chain recombines TRBV6-1 with TRBJ1-3, with D possibly TRBD1 on 5 matching bases. Germline assignment: CDR1 MNHNS and CDR2 SASEGT. The V end lost 0 bases, the J end lost 2 bases, and 11 bases lay between the germline ends. This CDR3 spans 16 amino acids.

The chain uses TRBV5-4 and TRBJ1-6; a possible D gene is TRBD1 (5 bases). Germline CDR1 SGHNT, CDR2 YYREEE (reference sequence). The CDR3 has 18 residues. V was trimmed by 4 bases and J by 0 bases, leaving 17 bases between them. DNA for the CDR3: TGTGCCAGCAGCCAAATTCGACAGAAGAGCTCCTATAATTCACCCCTCCACTTT. It codes for CASSQIRQKSSYNSPLHF.

The chain uses TRBV5-6 and TRBJ1-2, with D unclear. CDR1 is SGHDT, CDR2 YYEEEE, per germline. The CDR3 has 13 amino acids. The V end was cut by 2 bases, the J end by 7 bases, with 12 bases between. The CDR3 here is CASSFKPVGGYTF. Here the CDR3 DNA reads TGTGCCAGCAGCTTTAAGCCGGTCGGTGGCTACACCTTC.

This chain connects TRBV7-3 to TRBJ2-2, with 16 bases identical to TRBD2. Germline V CDR1 and CDR2: SGHTA, FQGTGA. This CDR3 is 20 amino acids long. The ends lost 6 bases at V and 1 base at J; junction bases unmatched: 11. CDR3 bases: TGTGCCAGCAGTTCTACTGGGACTAGCGGGGGGGAATTGAACACCGGGGAGCTGTTTTTT. This translates into CASSSTGTSGGELNTGELFF.

This rearrangement joins TRBV9 to TRBJ2-3; possibly TRBD1 for D (5 bases). The CDR3 loop spans 15 amino acids. Deletions cut 3 bases from V and 2 bases from J, with 13 bases between. CDR1 is SGDLS and CDR2 is YYNGEE in the germline V gene. The CDR3 region is CASSAWGRSTDTQYF. The CDR3 coding sequence is TGTGCCAGCAGCGCGTGGGGCAGATCCACAGATACGCAGTATTTT.

This clone was observed a few times. This chain uses TRBV29-1 with TRBJ2-1, with TRBD1 matching 7 bases. The CDR3 is 12 amino acids. V was pared by 6 bases and J by 7 bases, with 6 bases of the junction left unmatched. Germline CDR1 is SQVTM and CDR2 is ANQGSEA. The CDR3 region is CSVRTGRNEQFF. CDR3 nucleotides: TGCAGCGTAAGGACAGGACGGAATGAGCAGTTCTTC.

This clone has just a few counts. V gene TRBV10-3 combines with J gene TRBJ2-5, with a tentative D call TRBD2 (6 bases). Germline-derived CDR1 and CDR2 are ENHRY and SYGVKD. This CDR3 is built from 15 residues. The CDR3 reads CAIKGQRVGQETQYF. CDR3 sequence (DNA): TGTGCGATAAAGGGGCAGCGGGTGGGCCAAGAGACCCAGTACTTC.

About this clone: The identical CDR3 is also encoded by other nucleotide sequences in the sample. V and J are TRBV6-5 and TRBJ1-2; 7 nucleotides agree with TRBD1. The CDR3 runs to 14 residues. The junction had 4 bases not matched to a gene; V was cut back by 0 bases and J by 6 bases. Germline assignment: CDR1 MNHEY and CDR2 SVGAGI. CDR3 DNA sequence: TGTGCCAGCAGTTACTCGACCAGGGGGGATGGCTACACCTTC. It specifies CASSYSTRGDGYTF.

This chain links TRBV7-6 with TRBJ2-3; 13 positions match TRBD2. The CDR3 is 18 amino acids. CDR1 is SGHVS, CDR2 FNYEAQ, per germline. Trimming cost V 5 bases and J 1 base; bases outside gene matches: 9. For the CDR3, the DNA is TGTGCCAGCAGCGCGACTAGCGGGGGGCCCACCCGCACAGATACGCAGTATTTT. It codes for CASSATSGGPTRTDTQYF.

In the case of this clone: The same CDR3 can be traced to other DNA sequences in this sample. The chain carries TRBV15 and TRBJ1-4; maybe TRBD1 (6 bases). The germline V and J ends were trimmed by 1 base and 7 bases, with 16 bases remaining between them. The CDR3 has 16 residues. CDR1 and CDR2 (germline): LNHNV, YYDKDF (reference sequence). The CDR3 DNA reads TGTGCCACCAGCAGAGGCCCGGGGGGCGGTGGTGAAAAACTGTTTTTT. This sequence encodes CATSRGPGGGGEKLFF.

This clone was detected a few times. This chain uses TRBV7-5 with TRBJ1-1; the table's D call of TRBD1 was not tested on the DNA. TRBV7-5 is assigned pseudogene status. This CDR3 is built from 18 residues. The CDR3 region is CATPRGGTGGVGNTEAFF. CDR3 coding DNA: TGTGCCACTCCCAGGGGGGGGACAGGGGGAGTTGGGAACACTGAAGCTTTCTTT.

The CDR3 nucleotides read TGCGCCAGCAGCTTGCCAGCGGGGGGACAAGAGACCCAGTACTTC. Translated, it gives CASSLPAGGQETQYF. This chain links TRBV5-1 with TRBJ2-5; TRBD2 aligns across 9 bases. Unmatched junction bases numbered 3, after V lost 1 base and J lost 2 bases. Germline CDR1 SGHRS, CDR2 YFSETQ. There are 15 residues in the CDR3.

The chain joins TRBV6-5 to TRBJ2-5; possibly TRBD1 for D (6 bases). Near its end, the DNA agrees better with TRBJ2-7, so the J call may be wrong. This CDR3 is 14 amino acids long. Germline CDR1 is MNHEY and CDR2 is SVGAGI. CDR3 residues: CASSYGDTYYEQYF. DNA of the CDR3: TGTGCCAGCAGTTACGGGGACACCTACTACGAGCAGTACTTC.

The genes are TRBV2 and TRBJ2-1; no firm D call. CDR1 and CDR2 (germline): SNHLY, FYNNEI. This CDR3 is 14 amino acids long. Deletions cut 3 bases from V and 1 base from J, with 7 bases between. The CDR3 region is CASSEAASYNEQFF. The CDR3 DNA reads as TGTGCCAGCAGTGAGGCCGCTTCCTACAATGAGCAGTTCTTC. Based on the CDR3 plus reference TRBV2 and TRBJ2-1, the full variable domain is EPEVTQTPSHQVTQMGQEVILRCVPISNHLYFYWYRQILGQKVEFLVSFYNNEISEKSEIFDDQFSVERPDGSNFTLKIRSTKLEDSAMYFCASSEAASYNEQFFGPGTRLTVL.

The chain links TRBV27 to TRBJ2-1, with 10 bases identical to TRBD1. The V and J ends lost 6 bases and 10 bases, in that order; junction bases with no gene match: 15. Germline loops: CDR1 MNHEY, CDR2 SMNVEV (reference sequence). The length of the CDR3 is 16 residues. The CDR3 region has the DNA TGTGCCAGCAGCCCCTTCCCGACAGGGGGCAGACAGGAGCAGTTCTTC. Translation gives CASSPFPTGGRQEQFF.

The rearrangement joins TRBV5-4 to TRBJ2-6, with D perhaps matching TRBD2 (6 bases). Trimming took off 1 base at V and 4 bases at J, with 12 bases between the two ends. The CDR3 is made up of 16 amino acids. In germline, CDR1 is SGHNT, CDR2 YYREEE (reference sequence). Written as DNA, the CDR3 is TGTGCCAGCAGCTTGTTCGGGGGTTACGGGGCCAACGTCCTGACTTTC. It specifies CASSLFGGYGANVLTF.

Details on this clone: This same CDR3 is encoded by further DNA sequences in the sample. CDR3 sequence reads: CASSQDRSNQPQHF. For the CDR3, the DNA is TGCGCCAGCAGCCAAGACAGGAGCAATCAGCCCCAGCATTTT. This chain connects TRBV4-1 to TRBJ1-5; D is ambiguous. CDR1 is MGHRA, CDR2 YSYEKL, per germline. This CDR3 comprises 14 residues. Trimming removed 0 bases from V and 1 base from J, with 4 bases in between.

CDR3 nucleotides: TGTGCCAGCAGCCTTCGGGGGGGGCCTTCGGACATTCAGTACTTC. It yields the protein CASSLRGGPSDIQYF. The chain is built from TRBV5-6 and TRBJ2-4; 8 bases match TRBD2. After removal of 4 bases from V and 8 bases from J, the junction contained 11 bases not matched to a gene. CDR1 is SGHDT and CDR2 is YYEEEE in the germline V gene. This CDR3 contains 15 residues.

J is TRBJ1-2 and V is TRBV9; D is unresolved. CDR1 SGDLS and CDR2 YYNGEE come from the germline V gene. CDR3 length: 13 amino acids. V shed 2 bases and J shed 5 bases, with 10 bases lying between them. Written as DNA, the CDR3 is TGTGCCAGCAGCGTCTGGGCAGGATATGGCTACACCTTC. Translated, it gives CASSVWAGYGYTF.

This sequence joins TRBV7-6 and TRBJ1-1, with D perhaps matching TRBD1 (5 bases). The germline CDR1 and CDR2 sequences are SGHVS and FNYEAQ. The CDR3 is 16 residues long. Trimming left V 2 bases short and J 8 bases short, with 21 bases between. The CDR3, as DNA: TGTGCCAGCAGCTTACGGGGCCCCGGGGTTCGGGAGGAAGCTTTCTTT. As protein: CASSLRGPGVREEAFF. Drawing the rest from reference TRBV7-6 and TRBJ1-1, the complete variable domain is GAGVSQSPRYKVTKRGQDVALRCDPISGHVSLYWYRQALGQGPEFLTYFNYEAQQDKSGLPNDRFSAERPEGSISTLTIQRTEQRDSAMYRCASSLRGPGVREEAFFGQGTRLTVV.

V usage is TRBV27 and J usage is TRBJ2-1; 7 nucleotides line up with TRBD1. The germline V gene encodes CDR1 MNHEY and CDR2 SMNVEV (reference sequence). The CDR3 runs 16 residues. Germline trimming cut 4 bases from V and 3 bases from J; bases unmatched to any gene: 9. The CDR3 DNA follows: TGTGCCAGCAGTTCTATTTACAGGGGCTTCTACAATGAGCAGTTCTTC. Its protein is CASSSIYRGFYNEQFF.

The chain carries TRBV5-4 and TRBJ1-2; a weak D match, TRBD1 (6 bases). This CDR3 has 14 amino acids. Germline loops: CDR1 SGHNT, CDR2 YYREEE (reference sequence). Trimming took 4 bases from V and 6 from J, leaving 16 bases between them. The CDR3 DNA reads as TGTGCCAGCAGCCCGGACAGTTCCAGGGATGGCTACACCTTC. This gives the protein CASSPDSSRDGYTF.

The V call is TRBV4-2, the J call TRBJ2-2, with 8 nucleotides matching TRBD1. The CDR3 is 16 residues long. From germline, CDR1 is LGHNA and CDR2 YNFKEQ. V dropped 3 bases and J dropped 3; count of bases not matched to a gene: 6. Here the CDR3 reads CASSQRSDRDTGELFF. The CDR3, as DNA: TGTGCCAGCAGCCAGCGGTCGGACAGGGACACCGGGGAGCTGTTTTTT.

The chain uses TRBV2 and TRBJ1-5, with TRBD1 matching over 9 bases. The CDR3 contains 17 residues. Trimming took 3 bases from V and 4 from J; bases not matched to a gene: 10. CDR1 is SNHLY and CDR2 is FYNNEI in the germline V gene. The CDR3 nucleotides are TGTGCCAGCAGTGACCGGGACAGGGTATTTCGTAATCAGCCCCAGCATTTT. This encodes CASSDRDRVFRNQPQHF.

The chain couples TRBV19 to TRBJ2-5; 8 bases match TRBD1. The junction had 13 bases not matched to a gene; V was cut back by 2 bases and J by 2 bases. Germline V gene lookup returns CDR1 LNHDA and CDR2 SQIVND (reference sequence). This CDR3 contains 18 residues. DNA for the CDR3: TGTGCCAGTAGTATACGGTACAGGGGGAATGCTAGACAAGAGACCCAGTACTTC. Amino acids: CASSIRYRGNARQETQYF.

The chain couples TRBV15 to TRBJ1-1; D not resolved. V lost 1 base and J lost 8, with 14 bases in between. Germline CDR1 reads LNHNV; CDR2 reads YYDKDF (reference sequence). This CDR3 is built from 14 residues. The DNA of the CDR3 is TGTGCCACCAGCAGAGCTCGGCCAACTAAAGAAGCTTTCTTT. Protein: CATSRARPTKEAFF.

The chain recombines TRBV7-9 with TRBJ2-1, with 7 bases that match TRBD2. V dropped 1 base and J dropped 6; count of bases not matched to a gene: 6. Germline V gives CDR1 SEHNR, CDR2 FQNEAQ (reference sequence). The CDR3 has 15 amino acids. The CDR3 DNA is TGTGCCAGCAGCTTAGGACTGGGAGGGATCAATGAGCAGTTCTTC. This codes for CASSLGLGGINEQFF. The full variable domain, rest sourced from reference TRBV7-9 and TRBJ2-1, is DTGVSQNPRHKITKRGQNVTFRCDPISEHNRLYWYRQTLGQGPEFLTYFQNEAQLEKSRLLSDRFSAERPKGSFSTLEIQRTEQGDSAMYLCASSLGLGGINEQFFGPGTRLTVL.

The sample holds a few counts of this clone. The chain carries TRBV14 and TRBJ2-1; 16 nucleotides line up with TRBD2. Germline V lookup: CDR1 SGHDN, CDR2 FVKESK. V lost 1 base, J lost 5 bases, and 11 bases stayed unmatched. This CDR3 is built from 20 residues. The CDR3 bases are TGTGCCAGCAGCCAAGTACCGGGACTAGCGGGGGGGGACTGGAACAATGAGCAGTTCTTC. Protein sequence: CASSQVPGLAGGDWNNEQFF.

In its sample, this clone was seen a few times. The chain links TRBV19 to TRBJ1-4; D gene unclear. Trimming left V 0 bases short and J 5 bases short, with 13 bases between. The CDR3 is made up of 16 amino acids. In germline, CDR1 is LNHDA, CDR2 SQIVND (reference sequence). CDR3 amino acids: CASSIDLGGVNEKLFF. The CDR3 DNA reads TGTGCCAGTAGTATAGATCTAGGAGGCGTCAATGAAAAACTGTTTTTT.

This chain joins TRBV11-2 and TRBJ1-2, with TRBD1 matching 11 bases. V shed 4 bases and J 3 bases; nucleotides not matched to a gene: 4. In germline, CDR1 is SGHAT, CDR2 FQNNGV. CDR3 size: 15 residues. Here the CDR3 reads CASSSRTGGDYGYTF. The DNA of the CDR3 is TGTGCCAGCAGCTCGAGGACAGGGGGCGACTATGGCTACACCTTC.